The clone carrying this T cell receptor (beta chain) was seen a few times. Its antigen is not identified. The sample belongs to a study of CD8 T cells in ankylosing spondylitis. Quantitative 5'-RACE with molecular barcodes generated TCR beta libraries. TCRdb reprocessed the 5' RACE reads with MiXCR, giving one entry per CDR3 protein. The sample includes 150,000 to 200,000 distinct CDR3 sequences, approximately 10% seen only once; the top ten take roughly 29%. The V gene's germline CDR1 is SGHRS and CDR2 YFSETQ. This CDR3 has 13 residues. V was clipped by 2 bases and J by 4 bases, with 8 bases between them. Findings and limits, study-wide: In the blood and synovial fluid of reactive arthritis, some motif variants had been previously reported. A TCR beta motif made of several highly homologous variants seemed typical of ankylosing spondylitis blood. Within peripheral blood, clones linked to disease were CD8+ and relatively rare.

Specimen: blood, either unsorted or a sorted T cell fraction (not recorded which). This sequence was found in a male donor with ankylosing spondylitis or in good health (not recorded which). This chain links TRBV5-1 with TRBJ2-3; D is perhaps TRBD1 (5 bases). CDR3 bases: TGCGCCAGCAGCTTCCCCAGGGCAGATACGCAGTATTTT. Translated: CASSFPRADTQYF.